This T cell receptor (beta chain) was observed in a study of T cell responses to AZD1222 COVID-19 vaccine. Findings and caveats of the study: Repertoire samples came only from after the peak T cell response. Clonal diversity may have been underestimated, and the donors were mostly white British, with more females than males.

Of note for this clone: Its specificity is unknown.

Germline CDR1 reads LNHDA; CDR2 reads SQIVND (reference sequence). Trimming removed 3 bases from V and 1 base from J, with 6 bases in between. This CDR3 spans 13 amino acids. TCRdb's table, derived via immunoSEQ multiplex PCR, lists solely in-frame clones and lacks some. The table shows 140,000 or so clones, with about 91% occurring only once. The TCR was taken from an adult in good health. The source material was peripheral blood, sampled on day 0 of AZD1222 vaccination. The gene calls are TRBV19 and TRBJ1-1; D is unresolved. CDR3 residues: CASSIEQNTEAFF. CDR3 coding DNA: TGTGCCAGTAGTATCGAACAGAACACTGAAGCTTTCTTT.